Listed below are T cell receptor beta chains from one sample, sequenced in a study of cytomegalovirus exposure and HLA in healthy donors. TCRdb's copy holds only in-frame clones and misses some; the assay was immunoSEQ multiplex PCR. This table holds around 160,000 clones, over 80% found once. Sequencing was done on a sample of PBMCs. The source of these receptors is a man aged 25 to 45 in good health and CMV-seropositive. Both conserved end residues are part of each CDR3. The D gene is left open where the match is weak. Clone size, where shown, is once, few, many, or a class for clones that have expanded.

>NA|TRBJ2-1|TRBD2|TRBV18
CASSRRSTSEGSYNEQFF
TGTGCCAGCTCGCGACGTTCCACTAGCGAGGGCTCCTACAATGAGCAGTTCTTC
>NA|TRBJ1-5|NA|TRBV5-3
CARILPQGNQPQHF
TGTGCCAGGATCCTGCCGCAGGGGAATCAGCCCCAGCATTTT
>NA|TRBJ1-3|NA|TRBV9
CASSVENMHSGNTIYF
TGTGCCAGCAGCGTAGAGAACATGCACTCTGGAAACACCATATATTTT
>NA|TRBJ2-1|TRBD2|TRBV10-1
CASSRLTSDEQFF
TGCGCCAGCAGTAGGTTGACTAGCGATGAGCAGTTCTTC
>NA|TRBJ2-4|NA|TRBV6-5
CAAGDGTKNIQYF
TGTGCCGCAGGGGACGGTACCAAAAACATTCAGTACTTC
>NA|TRBJ2-5|NA|TRBV29-1
CSVELASGTRETQYF
TGCAGCGTTGAATTGGCCTCCGGGACTCGAGAGACCCAGTACTTC
>NA|TRBJ2-1|TRBD2|TRBV18
CASSSGLADTTFF
TGTGCCAGCTCATCAGGACTAGCGGATACTACTTTCTTC
>few|TRBJ2-7|NA|TRBV4-3
CASSQDLARFSEQYF
TGCGCCAGCAGCCAAGATTTGGCGAGGTTTTCCGAGCAGTACTTC
>NA|TRBJ1-2|TRBD1|TRBV11-3
CASSAPDRGPNYGYTF
TGTGCCAGCAGCGCCCCAGACAGGGGTCCCAACTATGGCTACACCTTC
>NA|TRBJ2-4|TRBD1|TRBV5-6
CASSSQGAKNIQYF
TGTGCCAGCAGCTCACAGGGGGCCAAAAACATTCAGTACTTC
>NA|TRBJ2-5|TRBD2|TRBV7-9
CASSQQRGGRETQYF
TGTGCCAGCAGCCAACAGCGGGGGGGCCGAGAGACCCAGTACTTC